This paragraph reports one TCR beta chain. What it binds is not known. This sample stems from a study of a mutant IDH1 vaccine in newly diagnosed glioma. The overall study: V12 took place at week 35, and V13 at week 47.

The table came from immunoSEQ multiplex PCR; TCRdb's copy has only in-frame clones and leaves some out. The sample shows 26,000 or so clones, roughly 80% of them seen only once. Germline trimming cut 1 base from V and 0 bases from J; bases unmatched to any gene: 4. The length of the CDR3 is 17 residues. Per germline, CDR1 SNHLY and CDR2 FYNNEI. Study-wide points: Altogether, 93.3% of patients exhibited vaccine-induced immune responses.

Time point meaning: week 35, safety follow-up. With topical imiquimod, each dose of the vaccine consisted of 300 ug of mutant IDH1 20-mer peptide. This TCR was sampled from a young man with glioma. Sequences were derived from PBMCs, sampled from a glioma patient whose treatment included an IDH1 peptide vaccine. The rearrangement uses TRBV2 and TRBJ1-4, with 8 bases fitting TRBD1. CDR3 coding DNA: TGTGCCAGCAGTGAAGGAGAACAGGGGGCAACTAATGAAAAACTGTTTTTT. It specifies CASSEGEQGATNEKLFF.